The source of this T cell receptor (beta chain) is a study of cytomegalovirus exposure and HLA in healthy donors. The PCR had 60 Vbeta and 13 Jbeta primers. Sequencing used immunoSEQ multiplex PCR; TCRdb keeps in-frame clones, though not all of them. The sample comprises 85,000 to 110,000 clones, approximately 70% of which are singletons, and around 3.5% rests with the top ten. The CDR3 loop spans 12 amino acids. CDR1 is MNHNY, CDR2 SVGAGI, per germline (reference sequence). Deletions cut 9 bases from V and 7 bases from J, with 13 bases between. The receptor was isolated from a woman in her 50s in good health and CMV-seronegative. The rearrangement joins TRBV6-6 to TRBJ1-5; D perhaps matches TRBD1 (5 bases). Sequencing was carried out using PBMCs. The CDR3 sequence: CASGVTDQPQHF. CDR3 in DNA: TGTGCCAGTGGGGTGACAGACCAGCCCCAGCATTTT.